The next 28 T cell receptor beta chains were all read from a single sample in a study of blood T cell repertoires in COVID-19. Clones were sequenced by immunoSEQ multiplex PCR, and TCRdb holds only the in-frame ones, with some missing. The repertoire holds 150,000 to 200,000 clones, with 70% to 90% as singletons. Specimen: PBMCs or T cells enriched from blood (not recorded which). The source of these receptors is a woman aged 45-65 years who had recovered from COVID-19.

The V call is TRBV6-5, the J call TRBJ2-7; D might be TRBD2 (5 bases). V lost 6 bases to trimming and J lost 2 bases, with 8 bases between them. This CDR3 region has 12 residues. Germline V CDR1 and CDR2: MNHEY, SVGAGI. The CDR3 reads CASSRGTYEQYV. Here the CDR3 DNA reads TGTGCCAGCAGCCGGGGTACCTACGAGCAGTACGTC.

The chain couples TRBV9 to TRBJ2-2; 8 bases are a match to TRBD2. Trimming cost V 3 bases and J 4 bases; bases outside gene matches: 8. Germline CDR1 and CDR2: SGDLS and YYNGEE. This CDR3 contains 16 residues. The CDR3 spells CASSGPGTRGTGELFF. The CDR3 DNA reads as TGTGCCAGCAGCGGTCCTGGGACTAGAGGCACCGGGGAGCTGTTTTTT.

The table lists this clone with a count of one. This chain links TRBV5-1 with TRBJ1-1; D is possibly TRBD1 (6 bases). The CDR3 is 15 residues long. Between the trimmed V and J ends, which lost 6 bases and 0 bases, there was a span of 15 bases. Germline CDR1 reads SGHRS; CDR2 reads YFSETQ. The CDR3 region has the DNA TGCGCCAGCACCCTTCGTACAGGGATGAACACTGAAGCTTTCTTT. It is translated as CASTLRTGMNTEAFF. Using reference TRBV5-1 and TRBJ1-1 for the parts outside the CDR3, the full variable domain is KAGVTQTPRYLIKTRGQQVTLSCSPISGHRSVSWYQQTPGQGLQFLFEYFSETQRNKGNFPGRFSGRQFSNSRSEMNVSTLELGDSALYLCASTLRTGMNTEAFFGQGTRLTVV.

The CDR3 DNA reads TGTGCCAGCAGCTCCTCCTCAGGGGGCGGGAAACTGTTTTTT. Protein sequence: CASSSSSGGGKLFF. The chain uses TRBV11-2 and TRBJ1-4; TRBD1 aligns across 8 bases. This CDR3 comprises 14 residues. Germline CDR1 is SGHAT and CDR2 is FQNNGV. V lost 4 bases and J lost 11; bases outside the gene matches: 9.

The chain has TRBV7-9 and TRBJ1-1; 9 bases are shared with TRBD1. Germline V gene lookup returns CDR1 SEHNR and CDR2 FQNEAQ (reference sequence). CDR3 length: 14 residues. The V gene end was trimmed by 0 bases and the J gene end by 9 bases; junction bases not matched to a gene: 5. The CDR3 DNA is TGTGCCAGCAGCTTAGCGGGACAGGGAGCTAAAGCTTTCTTT. Its protein is CASSLAGQGAKAFF.

V and J are TRBV18 and TRBJ1-5, with a tentative D call TRBD1 (6 bases). The CDR3 is 15 amino acids. V lost 3 bases, J lost 7 bases, and 16 bases lay in between. Germline V gene sequence: CDR1 KGHSH, CDR2 LQKENI. The CDR3 bases are TGTGCCAGCTCACCGACGGGCAGGGGTATACAGCCCCAGCATTTT. It is translated as CASSPTGRGIQPQHF.

This rearrangement joins TRBV6-5 to TRBJ2-4, with D tentatively TRBD2 (5 bases). Germline loops: CDR1 MNHEY, CDR2 SVGAGI. V dropped 2 bases and J dropped 0 bases, with 11 bases sitting between them. The CDR3 totals 16 residues. The CDR3 DNA sequence: TGTGCCAGCAGTTACAACCCAGGAGGAGCCAAAAACATTCAGTACTTC. This translates into CASSYNPGGAKNIQYF.

The chain joins TRBV18 to TRBJ1-2; 7 nucleotides match TRBD1. Germline V gene lookup returns CDR1 KGHSH and CDR2 LQKENI. J lost 4 bases, V lost 4 bases, and 12 bases had no gene match. The CDR3 is made up of 16 amino acids. The CDR3 is CASSQTGAPSIYGYTF. CDR3 nucleotides: TGTGCCAGCTCACAAACAGGGGCGCCATCCATCTATGGCTACACCTTC.

The rearrangement links TRBV7-2 to TRBJ1-5; TRBD1 matches 9 bases. The J segment lost 7 bases and the V segment lost 5 bases, leaving 9 bases of the junction unmatched. The CDR3 loop spans 15 amino acids. CDR1 is SGHTA, CDR2 FQGNSA, per germline. CDR3 region: CASSLRQGGYQPQHF. CDR3 in DNA: TGTGCCAGCAGCCTTAGACAGGGGGGGTACCAGCCCCAGCATTTT.

The genes are TRBV28 and TRBJ1-5; perhaps TRBD1 as D (5 bases). The V end lost 4 bases, the J end lost 5 bases, and 12 bases lay between the germline ends. The length of the CDR3 is 14 residues. Germline CDR1 and CDR2: MDHEN and SYDVKM. The CDR3 region is CASSSRIGDQPQHF. In DNA form, the CDR3 reads TGTGCCAGCAGTTCCCGGATAGGGGATCAGCCCCAGCATTTT.

The chain carries TRBV15 and TRBJ1-2, with a possible D match to TRBD1 (6 bases). The CDR3 loop spans 13 amino acids. With 4 bases removed from V and 5 bases from J, the gap between germline ends came to 11 bases. Germline values: CDR1 LNHNV, CDR2 YYDKDF (reference sequence). This CDR3 reads CATSTGQRYGYTF. The CDR3 DNA reads TGTGCCACCAGCACCGGACAGAGATATGGCTACACCTTC.

The V and J genes are TRBV6-6 and TRBJ1-2, with 8 bases lining up with TRBD1. The V gene's germline CDR1 is MNHNY and CDR2 SVGAGI (reference sequence). This CDR3 has 12 residues. Trimming at V came to 7 bases and at J to 8 bases, leaving 6 bases not matched to a gene. CDR3 nucleotide sequence: TGTGCCAGCAAGACAGGGGATAGCGGCTACACCTTC. Translation gives CASKTGDSGYTF.

The V gene is TRBV29-1, the J gene TRBJ1-2; 7 positions agree with TRBD1. With V trimmed by 6 bases and J by 5 bases, 9 bases remained unmatched. From germline, CDR1 is SQVTM and CDR2 ANQGSEA. CDR3 size: 13 residues. CDR3 residues: CSVGTAKAYGYTF. CDR3 coding DNA: TGCAGCGTCGGGACAGCAAAAGCTTATGGCTACACCTTC.

The chain couples TRBV7-2 to TRBJ1-4; 7 nucleotides align to TRBD1. The J segment lost 2 bases and the V segment lost 8 bases, leaving 11 bases of the junction unmatched. This CDR3 spans 16 amino acids. CDR1 and CDR2 (germline): SGHTA, FQGNSA. CDR3 region: CASSDDRVGTNEKLFF. DNA for the CDR3: TGTGCCAGCTCCGACGACAGGGTTGGGACTAATGAAAAACTGTTTTTT. The complete variable domain, with remaining parts taken from reference TRBV7-2 and TRBJ1-4, reads GAGVSQSPSNKVTEKGKDVELRCDPISGHTALYWYRQSLGQGLEFLIYFQGNSAPDKSGLPSDRFSAERTGGSVSTLTIQRTQQEDSAVYLCASSDDRVGTNEKLFFGSGTQLSVL.

The genes are TRBV7-2 and TRBJ2-2; 10 nucleotides match TRBD2. CDR3 size: 18 residues. Germline V gene lookup returns CDR1 SGHTA and CDR2 FQGNSA. V lost 0 bases, J lost 5 bases, and 9 bases stayed unmatched. The CDR3 DNA follows: TGTGCCAGCAGCTTAGCGGCTAGCGGGAGAATGGGGACCGGGGAGCTGTTTTTT. Translation gives CASSLAASGRMGTGELFF.

This clone was recorded a few times. CDR3 region: CASSLDPSGRTNEQFF. As DNA, the CDR3 is TGTGCCAGCAGCTTAGATCCTAGCGGGAGAACCAATGAGCAGTTCTTC. This chain links TRBV11-3 with TRBJ2-1; 10 positions match TRBD2. V was clipped by 0 bases and J by 6 bases; unmatched bases: 5. Per the germline V gene, CDR1 is SGHNT and CDR2 is YENEEA. The CDR3 sequence is 16 residues long.

This sequence joins TRBV4-3 and TRBJ1-4, with no clear D. With 3 bases removed from V and 4 bases from J, the gap between germline ends came to 15 bases. The CDR3 sequence is 16 residues long. Looked up from germline, CDR1 is LGHNA and CDR2 is YSLEER. The CDR3 is CASSQMGAGLNEKLFF. CDR3 coding DNA: TGCGCCAGCAGCCAGATGGGCGCGGGCCTTAATGAAAAACTGTTTTTT.

The J gene is TRBJ1-5, the V gene TRBV2; tentative D call: TRBD1 (6 bases). Trimming pared 6 bases from V and 2 bases from J, leaving 11 bases between. CDR3 length equals 14 residues. Germline loops: CDR1 SNHLY, CDR2 FYNNEI. DNA for the CDR3: TGTGCCAGCAGCACGGGACACGGCAATCAGCCCCAGCATTTT. Protein: CASSTGHGNQPQHF.

This rearrangement joins TRBV7-3 to TRBJ1-1; D ambiguous. Trimming cost V 7 bases and J 3 bases, with 12 bases left between them. Germline V gives CDR1 SGHTA, CDR2 FQGTGA. The CDR3 loop spans 13 amino acids. The CDR3 DNA is TGTGCCAGCACCCAAGGGCGGGACACTGAAGCTTTCTTT. This encodes CASTQGRDTEAFF.

The chain is built from TRBV6-5 and TRBJ2-1; TRBD1 agrees at 8 bases. The CDR3 totals 15 residues. The ends lost 6 bases at V and 9 bases at J; junction bases unmatched: 13. Germline V gives CDR1 MNHEY, CDR2 SVGAGI. The CDR3 here is CASRPQGAAEGEQFF. CDR3 nucleotide sequence: TGTGCCAGCAGACCCCAGGGGGCGGCGGAGGGTGAGCAGTTCTTC.

V usage is TRBV27 and J usage is TRBJ1-2, with TRBD1 matching 12 bases. This CDR3 is 17 amino acids long. V gave up 6 bases and J gave up 6 bases; unmatched junction bases: 14. Per germline, CDR1 MNHEY and CDR2 SMNVEV (reference sequence). The CDR3 spells CASRKPGQGASFDGYTF. Here the CDR3 DNA reads TGTGCCAGCAGAAAACCGGGACAGGGGGCAAGTTTTGATGGCTACACCTTC.

The chain uses TRBV6-5 and TRBJ2-1; 11 nucleotides match TRBD2. CDR3 size: 14 residues. Losses at the gene ends were 6 bases for V and 3 bases for J; bases not matched to a gene: 1. CDR1 is MNHEY and CDR2 is SVGAGI in the germline V gene. The CDR3 nucleotides are TGTGCCAGCAGGGGACTAGCGGTCTACAATGAGCAGTTCTTC. This encodes CASRGLAVYNEQFF.

This chain uses TRBV3-1 (or the pseudogene TRBV3-2) with TRBJ1-1; D may be TRBD1 (5 bases). This CDR3 is 15 amino acids long. CDR1 and CDR2 from the germline V gene are LGHDT and YNNKEL (reference sequence). Trimming stripped 4 bases from V and 3 bases from J, with 15 bases between. The CDR3 is CASSPTWAGDTEAFF. The CDR3 nucleotides read TGTGCCAGCAGCCCCACTTGGGCGGGGGACACTGAAGCTTTCTTT.

The V and J genes are TRBV27 and TRBJ2-3, with D possibly matching TRBD2 (6 bases). There are 14 residues in the CDR3. Germline V gene lookup returns CDR1 MNHEY and CDR2 SMNVEV (reference sequence). V was trimmed by 3 bases and J by 4 bases, leaving 11 bases between them. The CDR3 loop is CASSLRGLADTQYF. The CDR3 region has the DNA TGTGCCAGCAGTTTGCGGGGTTTAGCAGATACGCAGTATTTT.

This clone has only one observation. The rearrangement joins TRBV19 to TRBJ1-1; 11 bases fit TRBD1. The CDR3 is 14 amino acids. After removal of 5 bases from V and 6 bases from J, the junction contained 5 bases not matched to a gene. Germline values: CDR1 LNHDA, CDR2 SQIVND (reference sequence). The CDR3 region is CASSVGQGAPEAFF. CDR3 sequence (DNA): TGTGCCAGTAGTGTCGGACAGGGGGCCCCTGAAGCTTTCTTT.

The J gene is TRBJ2-2, the V gene TRBV7-9; a possible D gene is TRBD1 (5 bases). The length of the CDR3 is 14 residues. Germline CDR1 is SEHNR and CDR2 is FQNEAQ (reference sequence). Trimming removed 5 bases from V and 3 bases from J, with 10 bases in between. The CDR3 sequence: CASSQSRDTGELFF. In DNA form, the CDR3 reads TGTGCCAGCAGCCAAAGCAGGGACACCGGGGAGCTGTTTTTT.

The chain uses TRBV27 and TRBJ2-5; weak D call: TRBD1 (5 bases). Germline values: CDR1 MNHEY, CDR2 SMNVEV (reference sequence). V was clipped by 0 bases and J by 5 bases, with 13 bases between them. The CDR3 consists of 15 residues. CDR3 region: CASSLSKAGMETQYF. The CDR3 region has the DNA TGTGCCAGCAGTTTATCGAAGGCAGGGATGGAGACCCAGTACTTC.

The V call is TRBV10-2, the J call TRBJ2-1; 9 bases are shared with TRBD2. The CDR3 extends over 18 amino acids. The germline V gene has CDR1 WSHSY and CDR2 SAAADI. V was clipped by 8 bases and J by 0 bases; unmatched bases: 14. The CDR3 reads CASATLAGVLSSYNEQFF. Here the CDR3 DNA reads TGCGCCAGCGCTACCTTAGCGGGAGTGTTAAGCTCCTACAATGAGCAGTTCTTC.